Below, 2 T cell receptor beta chains from the same sample are listed, as sequenced in a study of T cell changes during pregnancy in multiple sclerosis. The data were produced by immunoSEQ multiplex PCR, yet TCRdb's version contains in-frame clones alone and is incomplete. Seen here are approximately 16,000 clones, 65% to 90% observed once, and the top ten hold about a sixth. The sample was CD8+ T cells from peripheral blood mononuclear cells, taken after pregnancy. The source is a female donor in good health, enrolled as a control in a pregnancy study.

The chain couples TRBV9 to TRBJ2-1; 8 bases are a match to TRBD2. The length of the CDR3 is 14 residues. The V gene's germline CDR1 is SGDLS and CDR2 YYNGEE. V lost 4 bases, J lost 9 bases, and 9 bases stayed unmatched. CDR3 nucleotide sequence: TGTGCCAGCAGCCCCCCCCGGACTAGCAGTGAGCAGTTCTTC. Translation: CASSPPRTSSEQFF.

The genes are TRBV14 and TRBJ2-3, with TRBD2 matching 8 bases. Germline CDR1 SGHDN, CDR2 FVKESK. J lost 6 bases, V lost 3 bases, and 8 bases had no gene match. This CDR3 has 15 amino acids. DNA for the CDR3: TGTGCCAGCAGCCACCTGCTAGCGGGCGGGGATACGCAGTATTTT. Its translation is CASSHLLAGGDTQYF.